What follows is one T cell receptor (beta chain) and its context. This clonotype occurred a few times. Its antigen is not yet known. Base qualities are missing; no much larger clone stands one base away. Ophthalmopathy patients had moderately to severely active disease, with a Clinical Activity Score of 3 or more, a NOSPECS grade of 4 or more, and a disease duration of less than 3 months. Any patient with an uncontrolled infection, another autoimmune disease, pregnancy or lactation was excluded. Diagnoses were established on the basis of clinical symptoms, serum thyroxine and TRAb, thyroid ultrasound, and orbital computed tomography. PBMCs were isolated from 7.5 to 10 ml of fresh peripheral blood by Ficoll-Paque density gradient centrifugation. Trizol reagent was used to extract total RNA, and RNA quality was then checked on an Agilent 2100 Bioanalyzer. This sample was included in a study of T cells in Graves' hyperthyroidism and ophthalmopathy (dated by TCRdb to the late 2010s). Regarding the complete study: Peripheral blood was collected at initial diagnosis, before any treatment. A discovery cohort of about a hundred patients, fewer than 50 with Graves' ophthalmopathy and about 58 with stable Graves' hyperthyroidism, was used to find distinguishing TCR V-J signatures. Prospective prediction of ophthalmopathy was tested in an independent validation cohort of some 20 hyperthyroidism patients and approximately 17 patients who later progressed to ophthalmopathy. The approximately 100 discovery patients were randomly divided into training and test sets at a 7:3 ratio. In addition, the study compared T-cell repertoires in thyroid tissue and in blood from roughly six Graves' hyperthyroidism patients. Once sampling was done, hyperthyroidism patients were given methimazole at a starting dose of 30 mg daily, whereas ophthalmopathy patients were given high-dose intravenous methylprednisolone. TCR Vbeta CDR3 sequencing of some 140 peripheral blood samples (43 ophthalmopathy, 75 to 80 hyperthyroidism and approximately 17 progressor patients) is reported in the paper. The paper as a whole reports these results and caveats: In validation, progression to ophthalmopathy was predicted by the model with nearly 71% sensitivity and roughly 72% specificity, a median of roughly 6 months before onset. Most expanded thyroid clonotypes (frequency above 0.001) were also detected in blood, suggesting blood repertoires may reflect thyroid immune responses. In cross-validation, a model built on a 13 V-J signature told ophthalmopathy apart from stable hyperthyroidism with approximately 90% sensitivity and about 81% specificity, and in testing the same model reached 80%/75%. Sample size was not statistically predetermined, and blinding of investigators to group allocation was not performed.

The TCR beta CDR3 regions were amplified from the RNA transcripts. The TCR CDR3 was subjected to a first round of RT-PCR using the HTBI primer set and the Qiagen OneStep RT-PCR kit. Libraries were constructed in a second round of multiplex PCR, after which size selection and purification were carried out. Paired-end sequencing of the libraries was performed with 100 bp reads on an Illumina HiSeq2000. As for the authors' bioinformatics: SOAPnuke was used to process the raw data, throwing out any read that contained adapters or uncalled bases, had a mean Phred below 15, or lacked an exact constant-primer or identifier match. High-quality paired reads were merged with COPE v1.2.5, and unique nucleotide sequences were defined as clonotypes. MiTCR v1.1 was used to align clonotypes to the IMGT TRBV, TRBD and TRBJ reference segments. Analysis was restricted to V-J combinations with a frequency above 0.0001, which covered 99.2% of repertoires. A TCS score was defined as the ratio between F50 (clonal expansion) and ExV (chaos), using BLOSUM62-based TCRdist between CDR3 peptides within each V-J. Welch's t-statistics and random forest reduced approximately 520 V-J features to 10 to 15, which were used in a naive Bayes classifier (R e1071). TCRdb trimmed the raw reads at Q25, called clones with MiXCR and kept productive beta chains. A single entry per CDR3 protein holds the most common genes and DNA from its merged rows. TCRdb, rather than the study authors, made the V and J calls. For this sample there are hundreds of thousands of distinct CDR3 sequences; about 14% appear just once. Over 25% of the sample is in the top ten clones.

Measured from the cysteine to the phenylalanine, the CDR3 is 16 residues long. CDR3 DNA is the only sequence kept; it has 48 bases, read in frame from the first base. Between the V and J ends, shortened by 3 bases and 0 bases respectively, the junction contains 10 bases. The germline V gene (reference sequence) sets CDR1 to SGHKS and CDR2 to YYEKEE. The receptor comes from a man in his fifties with Graves' ophthalmopathy. This receptor chain uses TRBV5-5 and TRBJ2-6, and TRBD1 may be the D gene, going by 6 matching bases. The specimen sequenced was blood. The CDR3 region reads CASSYRDNSGANVLTF. The nucleotides read TGTGCCAGCAGCTACCGGGACAACTCTGGGGCCAACGTCCTGACTTTC.